The T cell receptor (beta chain) under discussion was sequenced for a study of blood T cell repertoires in COVID-19. Study information: The cDNA or gDNA used as material had been derived from T cells, B-cell-depleted T cells, or PBMCs.

This clone occurred many times. In the study's own analysis: Estimates of nucleated cell counts were drawn from the amplification of reference gene primers. This table comes from immunoSEQ multiplex PCR, and its TCRdb copy is limited to in-frame clones, with some not included. D and trimming come from the DNA, and the V and J calls and clone size come from that table. The sample shows around 120,000 clones, 55% to 70% of them seen only once. The CDR3 is made up of 18 amino acids. Germline CDR1 is SGHNT and CDR2 is YYREEE (reference sequence). Deletions cut 0 bases from V and 6 bases from J, with 21 bases between.

Sequenced: peripheral blood. This receptor was obtained from a woman aged 70-85 years with acute or convalescent COVID-19. The chain links TRBV5-4 to TRBJ2-2, with a tentative D call TRBD1 (5 bases). The chain's CDR3 is CASSLVAGPGIGAGELFF. CDR3 DNA sequence: TGTGCCAGCAGCTTGGTAGCTGGGCCAGGGATAGGAGCCGGGGAGCTGTTTTTT.